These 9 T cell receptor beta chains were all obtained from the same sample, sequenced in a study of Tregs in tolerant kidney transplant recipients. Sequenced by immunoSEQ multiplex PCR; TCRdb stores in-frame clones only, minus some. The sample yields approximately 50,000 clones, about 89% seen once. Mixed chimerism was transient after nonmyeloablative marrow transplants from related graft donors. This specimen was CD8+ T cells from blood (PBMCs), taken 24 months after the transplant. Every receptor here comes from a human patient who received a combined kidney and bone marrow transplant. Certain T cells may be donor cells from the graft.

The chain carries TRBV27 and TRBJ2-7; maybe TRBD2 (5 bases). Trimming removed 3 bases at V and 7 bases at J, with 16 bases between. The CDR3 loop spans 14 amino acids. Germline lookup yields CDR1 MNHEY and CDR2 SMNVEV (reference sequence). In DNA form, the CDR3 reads TGTGCCAGCAGTTTTATTCCAACCTCGGGGGAGCAGTACTTC. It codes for CASSFIPTSGEQYF.

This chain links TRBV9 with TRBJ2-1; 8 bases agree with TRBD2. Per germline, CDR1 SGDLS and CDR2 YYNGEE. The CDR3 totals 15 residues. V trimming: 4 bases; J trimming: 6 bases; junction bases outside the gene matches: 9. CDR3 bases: TGTGCCAGCAGCCGCAGCGGGGGTCAAGGCAATGAGCAGTTCTTC. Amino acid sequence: CASSRSGGQGNEQFF.

The CDR3 DNA sequence: TGCGCCAGCAGGGAGGCCCCAGGGATAAGCAATCAGCCCCAGCATTTT. Its protein is CASREAPGISNQPQHF. The rearrangement links TRBV10-2 to TRBJ1-5; D is perhaps TRBD1 (5 bases). Germline values: CDR1 WSHSY, CDR2 SAAADI. This CDR3 contains 16 residues. V lost 6 bases and J lost 1, with 16 bases in between.

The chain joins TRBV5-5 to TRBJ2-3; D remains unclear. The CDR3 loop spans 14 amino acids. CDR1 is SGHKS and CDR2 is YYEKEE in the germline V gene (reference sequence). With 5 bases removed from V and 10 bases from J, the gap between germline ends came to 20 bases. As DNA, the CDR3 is TGTGCCAGCAGAGCCTCCCCCGATTTTCTGGCGCAGTATTTT. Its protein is CASRASPDFLAQYF.

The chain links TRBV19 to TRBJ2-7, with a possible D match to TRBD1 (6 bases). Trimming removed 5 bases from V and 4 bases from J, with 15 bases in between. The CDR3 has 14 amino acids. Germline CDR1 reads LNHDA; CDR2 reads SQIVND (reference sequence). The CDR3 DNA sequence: TGTGCCAGTAGTCCCTCGGGACACCGGTACGAGCAGTACTTC. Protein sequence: CASSPSGHRYEQYF.

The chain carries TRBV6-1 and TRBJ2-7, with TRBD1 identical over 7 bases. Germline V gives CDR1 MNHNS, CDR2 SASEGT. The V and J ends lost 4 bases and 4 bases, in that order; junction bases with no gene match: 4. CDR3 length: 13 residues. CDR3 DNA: TGTGCCAGCAGTGTCGTGACAGGGTACGAGCAGTACTTC. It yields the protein CASSVVTGYEQYF.

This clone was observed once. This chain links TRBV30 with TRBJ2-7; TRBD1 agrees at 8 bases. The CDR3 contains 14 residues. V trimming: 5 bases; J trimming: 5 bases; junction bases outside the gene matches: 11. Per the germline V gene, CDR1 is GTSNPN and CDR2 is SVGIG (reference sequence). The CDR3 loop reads CAWGNSRGRDEQYF. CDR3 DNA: TGTGCCTGGGGAAACTCCAGGGGGCGCGACGAGCAGTACTTC.

The CDR3 spells CASSLDRVGSNEQFF. DNA of the CDR3: TGTGCCAGCAGCTTAGACAGGGTTGGTTCCAATGAGCAGTTCTTC. The chain is built from TRBV7-3 and TRBJ2-1; TRBD1 matches 7 bases. Looked up from germline, CDR1 is SGHTA and CDR2 is FQGTGA. The trim removed 2 bases at V and 6 bases at J, leaving 7 bases unmatched. The CDR3 is 15 amino acids.

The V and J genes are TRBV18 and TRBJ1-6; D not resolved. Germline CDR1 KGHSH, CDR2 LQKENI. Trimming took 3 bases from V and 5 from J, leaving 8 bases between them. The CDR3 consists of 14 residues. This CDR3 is CASSPFPDNSPLHF. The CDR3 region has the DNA TGTGCCAGCTCACCCTTTCCTGATAATTCACCCCTCCACTTT.